This T cell receptor beta chain originates from a study of T cell repertoires in cytomegalovirus infection. Study in general: CMV infection and matching HLA type were both indicated by public TCR beta signatures. Study outcomes and limitations: Of the TCR beta families, the public ones yielded a cumulative frequency that identified carriers of CMV plus the relevant HLA. There were HLA-C-restricted CMV-specific TCR beta clonotypes dominating the ex vivo response.

In regard to this clonotype: What it binds is unknown.

There are 15 residues in the CDR3. Per germline, CDR1 SGHTA and CDR2 FQGNSA. J lost 5 bases, V lost 5 bases, and 3 bases had no gene match. TCRdb used MiXCR to reprocess the reads, holding one entry per CDR3 protein. The sample includes roughly 500,000 distinct CDR3 sequences, around 30% of them seen just once. The rearrangement uses TRBV7-2 and TRBJ2-3; 14 bases match TRBD2. The sequence came from a human donor in good health (CMV status not recorded). Some clones in this sample may be carry-over from other donors' samples. Sample: cultured PBMCs, taken from culture after CMV antigen stimulation. The CDR3 DNA follows: TGTGCCAGCAGCCAGACTAGCGGGAGGGGAGATACGCAGTATTTT. This codes for CASSQTSGRGDTQYF. The full variable domain, its missing parts supplied by reference TRBV7-2 and TRBJ2-3, is GAGVSQSPSNKVTEKGKDVELRCDPISGHTALYWYRQSLGQGLEFLIYFQGNSAPDKSGLPSDRFSAERTGGSVSTLTIQRTQQEDSAVYLCASSQTSGRGDTQYFGPGTRLTVL.